This T cell receptor beta chain was sequenced during a study of blood T cells in healthy people across ages. There are 18 residues in the CDR3. Germline CDR1 and CDR2: LGHNA and YSLEER. V was trimmed by 0 bases and J by 2 bases, leaving 18 bases between them. The table lists this clonotype with many counts. Primed by a sample-barcoded 5' primer and a J-beta primer mix, a second PCR proceeded for roughly 7 to 11 cycles. TCRdb independently ran MiXCR on the 5' RACE reads; one entry per CDR3 protein. Of under 1,000,000 distinct CDR3 sequences listed, under 40% are singletons. This clonotype was obtained from a man in his late teens or twenties in good health. Sequences were obtained from blood. The rearrangement joins TRBV4-3 to TRBJ2-3; either TRBD1 or TRBD2 may fit D (5 bases each). The CDR3 region is CASSQDSVGRGTTDTQYF. Here the CDR3 DNA reads TGCGCCAGCAGCCAAGATAGCGTCGGCAGAGGGACCACAGATACGCAGTATTTT.